A single sample is the source of the 17 T cell receptor beta chains below, sequenced in a study of control samples from healthy donors and cancer patients. Some clones are missing from TCRdb's copy, which holds only in-frame ones; the method was immunoSEQ multiplex PCR. Of 100,000 to 150,000 clones listed, about 88% are singletons. The specimen was blood. Receptors originate from a man younger than 30 in good health.

The chain couples TRBV6-5 to TRBJ2-7; perhaps D is TRBD1 or TRBD2 (6 bases each). The CDR3 extends over 15 amino acids. The germline V and J ends were trimmed by 4 bases and 6 bases, with 19 bases remaining between them. Germline V gene lookup returns CDR1 MNHEY and CDR2 SVGAGI. CDR3 loop: CASSSPSGAWGEQYF. CDR3 DNA sequence: TGTGCCAGCAGTTCGCCCTCGGGGGCTTGGGGCGAGCAGTACTTC.

This clone was seen a single time. Other DNA sequences in this specimen translate into the identical CDR3. The V and J genes are TRBV19 and TRBJ2-2; 7 bases are shared with TRBD2. This CDR3 region has 14 residues. Germline values: CDR1 LNHDA, CDR2 SQIVND (reference sequence). The J segment lost 5 bases and the V segment lost 5 bases, leaving 5 bases of the junction unmatched. The CDR3 region is CASSAGVRTGELFF. CDR3 DNA sequence: TGTGCCAGTAGTGCGGGAGTGAGAACCGGGGAGCTGTTTTTT.

The chain is built from TRBV19 and TRBJ1-4; no definite D call. CDR1 is LNHDA, CDR2 SQIVND, per germline (reference sequence). CDR3 length: 16 residues. Trimming pared 6 bases from V and 4 bases from J, leaving 18 bases between. The CDR3 reads CASSHLLGQFNEKLFF. CDR3 DNA: TGTGCCAGTAGCCACCTCCTGGGCCAGTTTAATGAAAAACTGTTTTTT.

The chain carries TRBV27 and TRBJ1-1, with D possibly being TRBD1 (6 bases). Trimming took off 2 bases at V and 6 bases at J, with 10 bases between the two ends. CDR3 size: 13 residues. CDR1 and CDR2 from the germline V gene are MNHEY and SMNVEV (reference sequence). The CDR3 here is CASSLPGAAEAFF. The CDR3 DNA reads as TGTGCCAGCAGTTTACCGGGGGCGGCTGAAGCTTTCTTT.

This sequence joins TRBV7-8 and TRBJ1-1, with 7 bases lining up with TRBD1. Germline values: CDR1 SGHVS, CDR2 FQNEAQ. CDR3 length equals 14 residues. J was trimmed by 4 bases and V by 5 bases; bases with no gene match: 7. In nucleotides, the CDR3 is TGTGCCAGCAGCCATAGACAGGGCGGCACTGAAGCTTTCTTT. This codes for CASSHRQGGTEAFF.

The gene calls are TRBV7-2 and TRBJ1-5, with a weak D call TRBD1 (6 bases). The CDR3 is 16 residues long. Trimming left V 4 bases short and J 0 bases short, with 13 bases between. Germline V gene sequence: CDR1 SGHTA, CDR2 FQGNSA. The CDR3, as DNA: TGTGCCAGCAGCTCCTACGGCAGGGGTAGCAATCAGCCCCAGCATTTT. It is translated as CASSSYGRGSNQPQHF.

This chain connects TRBV3-1 (or the pseudogene TRBV3-2) to TRBJ2-1, with 10 bases aligning to TRBD2. The CDR3 loop spans 15 amino acids. Germline lookup yields CDR1 LGHDT and CDR2 YNNKEL (reference sequence). With V trimmed by 1 base and J by 6 bases, 3 bases remained unmatched. The chain's CDR3 is CASSQGSGRGNEQFF. As DNA, the CDR3 is TGTGCCAGCAGCCAAGGAAGCGGGAGGGGCAATGAGCAGTTCTTC.

V usage is TRBV4-3 and J usage is TRBJ1-1; D remains ambiguous. The CDR3 is 16 residues long. V gave up 1 base and J gave up 6 bases, with 18 bases separating them. Germline lookup yields CDR1 LGHNA and CDR2 YSLEER. The CDR3 loop reads CASSQVGLTGLSEAFF. CDR3 DNA: TGCGCCAGCAGCCAAGTGGGCCTTACGGGTCTTTCTGAAGCTTTCTTT.

The V gene is TRBV20-1, the J gene TRBJ1-1; possibly TRBD1 for D (5 bases). Trimming removed 3 bases from V and 11 bases from J, with 10 bases in between. The CDR3 extends over 10 amino acids. Germline CDR1 and CDR2: DFQATT and SNEGSKA (reference sequence). The CDR3 DNA reads as TGCAGTGCTAGTATAGGGGAGGCTTTCTTT. Amino acids: CSASIGEAFF.

The chain employs TRBV6-6 and TRBJ1-2; 7 bases line up with TRBD1. In germline, CDR1 is MNHNY, CDR2 SVGAGI (reference sequence). The CDR3 has 14 amino acids. V shed 2 bases, J shed 4 bases, and the junction held 4 bases outside the gene matches. CDR3 in DNA: TGTGCCAGCAGTTACATGGGACAGTTCTATGGCTACACCTTC. This gives the protein CASSYMGQFYGYTF.

This sequence joins TRBV6-2 or TRBV6-3 and TRBJ2-7, with a possible D match to TRBD2 (6 bases). This CDR3 comprises 17 residues. The V gene lost 6 bases and the J gene lost 2 bases, with 23 bases spanning the gap. CDR1 is MNHEY and CDR2 is SVGEGT in the germline V gene. In nucleotides, the CDR3 is TGTGCCAGCAGCCCTAAGGGGACTGCTTCACCAGCCTACGAGCAGTACTTC. This encodes CASSPKGTASPAYEQYF.

This chain connects TRBV18 to TRBJ2-2, with TRBD1 matching 10 bases. The CDR3 extends over 15 amino acids. Germline CDR1 and CDR2: KGHSH and LQKENI. Losses at the gene ends were 3 bases for V and 3 bases for J; bases not matched to a gene: 1. DNA for the CDR3: TGTGCCAGCTCACCCGGGACAGGGGACACCGGGGAGCTGTTTTTT. Protein product: CASSPGTGDTGELFF.

This clone has only one observation. The V call is TRBV5-6, the J call TRBJ1-4; D ambiguous. The CDR3 totals 15 residues. The germline V gene has CDR1 SGHDT and CDR2 YYEEEE. V was clipped by 2 bases and J by 7 bases, with 15 bases between them. This CDR3 reads CASSLRHGWGEKLFF. In DNA, the CDR3 is TGTGCCAGCAGCTTACGCCATGGTTGGGGTGAAAAACTGTTTTTT.

Concerning this clone itself: The junction shows a germline mismatch at one end, possibly a read error. The chain has TRBV7-7 and TRBJ2-2; D gene unclear. This CDR3 is built from 18 residues. CDR1 and CDR2 from the germline V gene are SSHAT and FNYEAQ (reference sequence). This CDR3 is CASSLGSGVPPNTGELFF. The DNA of the CDR3 is TGTGCTAGCAGCTTAGGCTCTGGGGTCCCTCCGAACACCGGGGAGCTGTTTTTT.

With regard to this clone: An end of the junction does not agree with germline; a read error may underlie this. The rearrangement joins TRBV9 to TRBJ2-7; 7 bases agree with TRBD2. In germline, CDR1 is SGDLS, CDR2 YYNGEE. This CDR3 spans 11 amino acids. The CDR3 sequence: CASSAGTKLNF. For the CDR3, the DNA is TGTGCCAGCAGTGCTGGGACTAAACTGAACTTC.

The chain couples TRBV29-1 to TRBJ1-3; D unclear. Looked up from germline, CDR1 is SQVTM and CDR2 is ANQGSEA. V was pared by 0 bases and J by 3 bases, with 3 bases between. The CDR3 sequence is 12 residues long. The CDR3 nucleotides read TGCAGCGTTGAAGATGGTGGAAACACCATATATTTT. Residues: CSVEDGGNTIYF. The variable domain in full, with the rest retrieved from reference TRBV29-1 and TRBJ1-3, is SAVISQKPSRDICQRGTSLTIQCQVDSQVTMMFWYRQQPGQSLTLIATANQGSEATYESGFVIDKFPISRPNLTFSTLTVSNMSPEDSSIYLCSVEDGGNTIYFGEGSWLTVV.

The V and J genes are TRBV7-3 and TRBJ2-2, with D tentatively TRBD2 (5 bases). V was pared by 1 base and J by 6 bases, with 6 bases between. This CDR3 has 13 amino acids. Looked up from germline, CDR1 is SGHTA and CDR2 is FQGTGA. DNA of the CDR3: TGTGCCAGCAGCTTAAAGGGAGCCGGGGAGCTGTTTTTT. It codes for CASSLKGAGELFF.